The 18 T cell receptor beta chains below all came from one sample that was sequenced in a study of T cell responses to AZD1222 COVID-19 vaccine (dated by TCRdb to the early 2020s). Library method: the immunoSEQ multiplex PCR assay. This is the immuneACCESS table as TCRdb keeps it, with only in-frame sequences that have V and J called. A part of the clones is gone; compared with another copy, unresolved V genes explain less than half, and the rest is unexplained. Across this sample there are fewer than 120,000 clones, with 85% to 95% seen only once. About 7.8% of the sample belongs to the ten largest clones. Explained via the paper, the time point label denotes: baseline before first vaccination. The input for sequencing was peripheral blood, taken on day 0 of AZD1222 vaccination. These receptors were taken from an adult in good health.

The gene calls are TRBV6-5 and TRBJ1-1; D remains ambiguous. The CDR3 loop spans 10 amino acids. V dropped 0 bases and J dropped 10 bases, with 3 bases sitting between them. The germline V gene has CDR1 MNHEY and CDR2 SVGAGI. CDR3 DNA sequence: TGTGCCAGCAGTTACTCAGCAGCTTTCTTT. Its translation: CASSYSAAFF.

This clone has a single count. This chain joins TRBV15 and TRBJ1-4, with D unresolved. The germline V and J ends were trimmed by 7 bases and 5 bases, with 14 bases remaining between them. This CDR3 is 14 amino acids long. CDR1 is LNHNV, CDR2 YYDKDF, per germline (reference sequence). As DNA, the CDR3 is TGTGCCACCACCCTCTGGGGTGCCAATGAAAAACTGTTTTTT. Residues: CATTLWGANEKLFF.

The CDR3 sequence: CASSPWTGFSYGYTF. The CDR3 region has the DNA TGTGCCAGCAGTCCGTGGACAGGGTTTAGCTATGGCTACACCTTC. The chain uses TRBV6-6 and TRBJ1-2, with 8 bases matching TRBD1. V trimming: 5 bases; J trimming: 4 bases; junction bases outside the gene matches: 9. The germline V gene encodes CDR1 MNHNY and CDR2 SVGAGI (reference sequence). The CDR3 spans 15 residues.

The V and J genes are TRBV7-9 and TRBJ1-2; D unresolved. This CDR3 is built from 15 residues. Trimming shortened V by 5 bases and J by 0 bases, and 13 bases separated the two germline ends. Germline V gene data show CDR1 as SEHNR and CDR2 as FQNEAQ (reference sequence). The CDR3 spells CASSIGQSPNYGYTF. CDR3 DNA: TGTGCCAGCAGCATTGGGCAGAGCCCTAACTATGGCTACACCTTC.

The DNA of the CDR3 is TGTGCCAGCACCCGGGGGTCTATGAACACTGAAGCTTTCTTT. Translating gives CASTRGSMNTEAFF. The rearrangement links TRBV28 to TRBJ1-1; weak D call: TRBD1 (5 bases). Trimming removed 7 bases from V and 0 bases from J, with 12 bases in between. Germline-derived CDR1 and CDR2 are MDHEN and SYDVKM. The CDR3 totals 14 residues.

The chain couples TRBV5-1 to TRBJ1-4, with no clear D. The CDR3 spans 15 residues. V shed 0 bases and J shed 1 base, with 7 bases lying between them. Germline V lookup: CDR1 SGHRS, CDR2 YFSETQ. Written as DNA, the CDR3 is TGCGCCAGCAGCTTGGGAACCCGAACTAATGAAAAACTGTTTTTT. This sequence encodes CASSLGTRTNEKLFF.

CDR3 sequence (DNA): TGTGCCAGCAGCACGAGTGCGGAGCGCACTGAAGCTTTCTTT. Amino acids: CASSTSAERTEAFF. The chain couples TRBV5-4 to TRBJ1-1; D unresolved. The CDR3 consists of 14 residues. Germline-derived CDR1 and CDR2 are SGHNT and YYREEE (reference sequence). V was clipped by 4 bases and J by 4 bases, with 14 bases between them.

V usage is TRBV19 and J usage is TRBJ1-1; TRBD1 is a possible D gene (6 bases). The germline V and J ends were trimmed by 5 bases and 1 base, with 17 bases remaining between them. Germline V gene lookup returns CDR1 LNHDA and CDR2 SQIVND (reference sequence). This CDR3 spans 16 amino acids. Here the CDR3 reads CASSPLTGSGNTEAFF. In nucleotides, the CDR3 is TGTGCCAGTAGTCCGCTCACAGGGTCGGGGAACACTGAAGCTTTCTTT. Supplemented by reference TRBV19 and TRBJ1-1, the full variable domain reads DGGITQSPKYLFRKEGQNVTLSCEQNLNHDAMYWYRQDPGQGLRLIYYSQIVNDFQKGDIAEGYSVSREKKESFPLTVTSAQKNPTAFYLCASSPLTGSGNTEAFFGQGTRLTVV.

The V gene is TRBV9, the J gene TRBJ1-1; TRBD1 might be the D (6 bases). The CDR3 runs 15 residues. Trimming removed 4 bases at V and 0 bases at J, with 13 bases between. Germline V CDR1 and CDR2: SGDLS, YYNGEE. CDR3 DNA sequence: TGTGCCAGCAGCCAAGGGGGGTCCCTGAACACTGAAGCTTTCTTT. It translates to CASSQGGSLNTEAFF.

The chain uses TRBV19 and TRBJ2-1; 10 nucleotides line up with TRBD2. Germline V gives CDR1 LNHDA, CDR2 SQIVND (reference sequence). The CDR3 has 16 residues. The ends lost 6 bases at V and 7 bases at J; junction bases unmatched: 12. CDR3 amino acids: CASREESGGVYNEQFF. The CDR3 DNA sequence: TGTGCCAGTAGGGAAGAAAGCGGGGGGGTTTATAATGAGCAGTTCTTC.

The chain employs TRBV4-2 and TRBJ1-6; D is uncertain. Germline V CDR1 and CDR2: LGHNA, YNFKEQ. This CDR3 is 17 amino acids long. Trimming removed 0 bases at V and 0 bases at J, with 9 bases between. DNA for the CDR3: TGTGCCAGCAGCCAAGAGTTGGCGAGCTCCTATAATTCACCCCTCCACTTT. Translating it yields CASSQELASSYNSPLHF.

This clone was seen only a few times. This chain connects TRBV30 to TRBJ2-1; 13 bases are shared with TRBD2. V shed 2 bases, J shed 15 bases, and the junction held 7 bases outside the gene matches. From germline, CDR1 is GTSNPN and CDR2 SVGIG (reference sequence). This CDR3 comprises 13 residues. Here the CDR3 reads CAWSRLAGGGRFF. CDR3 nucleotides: TGTGCCTGGAGTAGACTAGCGGGGGGTGGAAGGTTCTTC.

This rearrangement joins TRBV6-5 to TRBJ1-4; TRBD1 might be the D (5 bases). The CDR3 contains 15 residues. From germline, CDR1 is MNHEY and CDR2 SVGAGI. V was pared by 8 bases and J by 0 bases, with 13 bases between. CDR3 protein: CASPQGTATNEKLFF. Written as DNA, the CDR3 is TGTGCCAGCCCCCAGGGTACGGCAACTAATGAAAAACTGTTTTTT.

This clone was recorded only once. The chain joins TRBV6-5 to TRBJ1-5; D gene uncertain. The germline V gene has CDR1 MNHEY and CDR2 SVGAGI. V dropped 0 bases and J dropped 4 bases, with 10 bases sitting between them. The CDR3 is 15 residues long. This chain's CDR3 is CASSYSSLSNQPQHF. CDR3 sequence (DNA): TGTGCCAGCAGTTACTCGTCCCTCTCAAATCAGCCCCAGCATTTT.

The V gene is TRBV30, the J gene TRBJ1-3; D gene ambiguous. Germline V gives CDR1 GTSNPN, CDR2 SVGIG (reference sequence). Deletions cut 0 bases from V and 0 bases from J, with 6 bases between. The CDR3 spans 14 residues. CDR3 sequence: CAWSVMISGNTIYF. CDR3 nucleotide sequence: TGTGCCTGGAGTGTGATGATCTCTGGAAACACCATATATTTT.

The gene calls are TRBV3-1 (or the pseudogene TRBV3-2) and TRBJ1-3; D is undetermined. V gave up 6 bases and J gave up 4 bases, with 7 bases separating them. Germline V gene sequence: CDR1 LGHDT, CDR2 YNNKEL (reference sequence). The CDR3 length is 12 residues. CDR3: CASRIGGNTIYF. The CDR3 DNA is TGTGCCAGCAGGATTGGCGGAAACACCATATATTTT.

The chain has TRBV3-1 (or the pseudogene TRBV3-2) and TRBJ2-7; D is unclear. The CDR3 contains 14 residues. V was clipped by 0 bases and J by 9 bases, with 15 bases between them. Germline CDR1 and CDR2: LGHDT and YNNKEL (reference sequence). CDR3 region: CASSQDHGAMGQYF. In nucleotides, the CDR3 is TGTGCCAGCAGCCAAGATCATGGAGCCATGGGGCAGTACTTC.

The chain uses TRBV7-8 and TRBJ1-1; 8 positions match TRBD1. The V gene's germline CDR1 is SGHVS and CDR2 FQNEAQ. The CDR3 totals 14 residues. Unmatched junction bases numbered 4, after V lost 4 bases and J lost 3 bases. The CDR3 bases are TGTGCCAGCAGCTACCGCAGGGGGCACACTGAAGCTTTCTTT. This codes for CASSYRRGHTEAFF.